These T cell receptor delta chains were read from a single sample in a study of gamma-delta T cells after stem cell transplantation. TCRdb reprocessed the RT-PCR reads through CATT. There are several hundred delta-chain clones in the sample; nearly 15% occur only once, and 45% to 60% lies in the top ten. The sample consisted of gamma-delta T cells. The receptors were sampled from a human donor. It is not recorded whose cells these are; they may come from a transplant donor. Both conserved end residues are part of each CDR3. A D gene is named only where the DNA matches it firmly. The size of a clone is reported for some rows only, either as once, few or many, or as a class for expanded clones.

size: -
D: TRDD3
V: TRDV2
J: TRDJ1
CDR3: CACDTVRVLGDRGTDKLIF

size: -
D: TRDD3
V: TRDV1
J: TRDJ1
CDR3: CAYGKRGTLLGGNDKLIF

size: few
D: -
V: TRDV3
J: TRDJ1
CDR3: CAFPSPPGGWYTDKLIF

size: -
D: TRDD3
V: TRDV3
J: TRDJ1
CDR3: CALAHWGTMSQKYTDKLIF

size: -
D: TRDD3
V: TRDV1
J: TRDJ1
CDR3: CALGEPDSLGWGILHTDKLIF

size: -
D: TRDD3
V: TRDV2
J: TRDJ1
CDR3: CACDTAEVLGAHRGAYKLIF

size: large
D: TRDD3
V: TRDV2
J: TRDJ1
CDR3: CACDLLGEETYTDKLIF

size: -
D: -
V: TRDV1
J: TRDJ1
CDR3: CSARGRPPADHGDPIETDKLIF

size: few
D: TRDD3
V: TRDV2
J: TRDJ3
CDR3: CACDLILGDTQRSSWDTRQMFF

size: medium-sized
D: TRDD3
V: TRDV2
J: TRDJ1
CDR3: CACDTVTGADKLIF

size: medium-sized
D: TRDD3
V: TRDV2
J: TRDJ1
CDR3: CACDTWGMYTDKLIF

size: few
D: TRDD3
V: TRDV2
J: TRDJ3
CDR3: CACDTGGGGYESSWNTRQMFF

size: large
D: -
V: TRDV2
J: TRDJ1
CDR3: CACDAIGANTDKLIF

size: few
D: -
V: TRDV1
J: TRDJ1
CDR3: CSARGRPPADHGDPIETDKLIF

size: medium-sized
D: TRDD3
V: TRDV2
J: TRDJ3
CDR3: CACDTAGGISWDTRQMFF

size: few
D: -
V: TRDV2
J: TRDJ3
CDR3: CACDTVGAESSWDTRQMFF